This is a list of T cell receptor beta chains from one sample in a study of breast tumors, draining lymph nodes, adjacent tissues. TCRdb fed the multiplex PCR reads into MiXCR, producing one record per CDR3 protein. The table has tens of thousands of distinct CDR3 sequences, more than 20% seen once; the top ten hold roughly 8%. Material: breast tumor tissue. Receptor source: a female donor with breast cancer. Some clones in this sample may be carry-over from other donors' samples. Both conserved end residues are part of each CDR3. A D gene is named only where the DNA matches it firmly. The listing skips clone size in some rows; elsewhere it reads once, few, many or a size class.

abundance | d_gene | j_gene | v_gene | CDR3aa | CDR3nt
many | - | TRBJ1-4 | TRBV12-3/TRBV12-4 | CASSLWGFNEKLFF | TGTGCCAGCAGTTTATGGGGGTTTAATGAAAAACTGTTTTTT
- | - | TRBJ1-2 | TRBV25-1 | CTSSELWGDYYTF | TGTACCAGCAGTGAACTATGGGGGGATTACTACACCTTC
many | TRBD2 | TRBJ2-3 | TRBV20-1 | CSARESTSNLTDTQYF | TGCAGTGCTAGAGAGTCGACTAGCAACCTCACAGATACGCAGTATTTT
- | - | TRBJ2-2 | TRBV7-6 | CAGSLEVETGELFF | TGTGCCGGCAGCTTAGAAGTTGAGACCGGGGAGCTGTTTTTT
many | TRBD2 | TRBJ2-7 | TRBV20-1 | CSAGTSGSYEQYF | TGCAGTGCTGGCACTAGCGGGAGCTACGAGCAGTACTTC
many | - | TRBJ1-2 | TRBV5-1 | CASAMGGIGDGYTF | TGCGCCAGCGCCATGGGAGGAATCGGCGATGGCTACACCTTC
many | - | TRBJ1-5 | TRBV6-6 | CASSYGGYNQPQHF | TGTGCCAGCAGTTACGGGGGTTACAATCAGCCCCAGCATTTT
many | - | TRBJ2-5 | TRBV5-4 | CASNLVPSETQYF | TGTGCCAGCAACCTCGTACCCTCGGAGACCCAGTACTTC
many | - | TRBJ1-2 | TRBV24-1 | CATSDGTGRNYGYTF | TGTGCCACCAGTGATGGCACAGGTCGGAACTATGGCTACACCTTC
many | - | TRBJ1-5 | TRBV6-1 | CASFNRGNQPQHF | TGTGCCAGCTTTAACAGGGGCAATCAGCCCCAGCATTTT
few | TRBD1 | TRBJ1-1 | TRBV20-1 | CSAATGGTEAFF | TGCAGTGCCGCGACAGGGGGGACTGAAGCTTTCTTT